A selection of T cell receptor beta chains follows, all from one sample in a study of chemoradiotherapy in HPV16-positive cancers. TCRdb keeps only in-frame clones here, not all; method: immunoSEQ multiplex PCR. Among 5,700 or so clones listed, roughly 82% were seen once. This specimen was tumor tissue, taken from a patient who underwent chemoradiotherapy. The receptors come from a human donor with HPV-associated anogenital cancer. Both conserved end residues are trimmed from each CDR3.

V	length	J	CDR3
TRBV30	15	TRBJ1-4	AWSAGGPGQGPEKLF
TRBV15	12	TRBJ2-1	ATSRRTSGAEQF
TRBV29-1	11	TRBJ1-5	SAGLAKDQPQH
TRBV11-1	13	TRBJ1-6	ASSLYPGVGSPLH
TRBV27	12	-	ASSFRDRSYEQY
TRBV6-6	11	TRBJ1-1	ASRDKGDTEAF
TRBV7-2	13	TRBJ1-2	ASSFGGQGVYGYT
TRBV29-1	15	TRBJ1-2	SVDNAADTITNYGYT
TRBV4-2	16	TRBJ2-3	ASSLNTAVATSTDTQY
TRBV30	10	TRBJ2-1	AWMFPHDEQF
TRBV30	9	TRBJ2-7	ATGRAAEQY
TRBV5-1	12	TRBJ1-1	ASSLSQGSTEAF
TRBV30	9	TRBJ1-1	AQGANTEAF
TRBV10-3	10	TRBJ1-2	ASGGRYYGYT
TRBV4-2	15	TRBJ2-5	ASSQVGSGGPGETQY
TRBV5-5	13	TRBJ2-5	ASSGIAGAGETQY
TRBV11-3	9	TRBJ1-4	ASSFREKLF
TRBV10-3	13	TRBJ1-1	AISDMDRGPTEAF
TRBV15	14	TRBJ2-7	ATSAPRPGGSYEQY
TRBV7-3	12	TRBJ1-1	ASSQGRSNTEAF
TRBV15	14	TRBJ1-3	ATSREQVFSGNTIY
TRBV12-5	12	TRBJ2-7	ASGLGGAGYEQY
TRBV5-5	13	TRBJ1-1	ASSLVGGGVTEAF
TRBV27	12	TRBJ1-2	ASSLSSGPDGYT
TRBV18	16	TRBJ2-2	ASSPTSPRGANTGELF
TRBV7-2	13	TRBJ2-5	ASIGALAGEETQY
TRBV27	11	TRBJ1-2	ASSLGGGQGYT
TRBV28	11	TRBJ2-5	ASSLRGIETQY
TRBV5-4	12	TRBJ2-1	ASSLEGPYNEQF
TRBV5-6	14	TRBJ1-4	ASSFLGGATNEKLF
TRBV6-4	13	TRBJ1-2	ASSDSVYSSGPYT
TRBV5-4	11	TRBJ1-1	ASSRGPYTEAF
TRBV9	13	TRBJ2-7	ASSVAAGPSYEQY